These 6 T cell receptor beta chains were sequenced from one sample in a study of cytomegalovirus exposure and HLA in healthy donors. The PCR was carried out with 60 Vbeta primers and 13 Jbeta primers. TCRdb's table, derived via immunoSEQ multiplex PCR, lists solely in-frame clones and lacks some. The listing records approximately 120,000 clones. The sequenced sample was PBMCs. The source is a man aged 25 to 40 in good health and CMV-seronegative.

This chain joins TRBV25-1 and TRBJ2-3; the D gene is possibly TRBD1 (7 bases). With 1 base removed from V and 3 bases from J, the gap between germline ends came to 11 bases. Germline CDR1 is MGHDK and CDR2 is SYGVNS. CDR3 length: 15 residues. As DNA, the CDR3 is TGTGCCAGCAGTGAATTCGCAGGGGGGACAGATACGCAGTATTTT. Translation gives CASSEFAGGTDTQYF.

This chain connects TRBV6-5 to TRBJ1-1; 7 bases match TRBD1. With V trimmed by 9 bases and J by 3 bases, 7 bases remained unmatched. The CDR3 consists of 13 residues. The germline CDR1 and CDR2 sequences are MNHEY and SVGAGI. The CDR3 nucleotides read TGTGCCAGTACCCCGGGACAGTACACTGAAGCTTTCTTT. This translates into CASTPGQYTEAFF.

The chain uses TRBV2 and TRBJ2-1; TRBD2 might be the D (6 bases). The germline CDR1 and CDR2 sequences are SNHLY and FYNNEI. The CDR3 is 16 amino acids. The V and J ends lost 6 bases and 7 bases respectively, with 22 bases between them. CDR3 in amino acids: CASRRAPGLALNEQFF. The CDR3 nucleotides read TGTGCCAGCAGGCGGGCACCGGGACTGGCTTTGAATGAGCAGTTCTTC.

With regard to this clone: At one of its ends the junction is not consistent with the germline gene, which may arise from a read error. The chain links TRBV5-5 to TRBJ2-1, with 9 bases fitting TRBD1. This CDR3 has 15 residues. Per the germline V gene, CDR1 is SGHKS and CDR2 is YYEKEE (reference sequence). CDR3 amino acids: CASSWGQGWYSEQFF. The CDR3 coding sequence is TGTGCCAGCAGCTGGGGACAGGGATGGTACAGTGAGCAGTTCTTC. Full variable domain (rest looked up from reference TRBV5-5 and TRBJ2-1): DAGVTQSPTHLIKTRGQQVTLRCSPISGHKSVSWYQQVLGQGPQFIFQYYEKEERGRGNFPDRFSARQFPNYSSELNVNALLLGDSALYLCASSWGQGWYSEQFFGPGTRLTVL.

The V and J genes are TRBV4-2 and TRBJ1-4; no definite D call. The V end was cut by 1 base, the J end by 3 bases, with 9 bases between. The CDR3 is made up of 15 amino acids. In germline, CDR1 is LGHNA, CDR2 YNFKEQ. In DNA form, the CDR3 reads TGTGCCAGCAGCCAAGGACGGGGAGCTAATGAAAAACTGTTTTTT. It codes for CASSQGRGANEKLFF.

The rearrangement links TRBV6-9 to TRBJ1-5; D is unclear. Trimming removed 2 bases from V and 11 bases from J, with 19 bases in between. This CDR3 contains 15 residues. Germline V CDR1 and CDR2: MNHGY, SVAAGI. The CDR3, as DNA: TGTGCCAGCAGTTATCCTCGCTCAGGAACGTCAGCCCAGCATTTT. Protein sequence: CASSYPRSGTSAQHF.